These T cell receptor beta chains were read from a single sample in a study of control samples from healthy donors and cancer patients. Sequencing used immunoSEQ multiplex PCR; TCRdb keeps in-frame clones, though not all of them. The repertoire holds 48,000 or so clones, with 93% as singletons. Sequencing was carried out using PBMCs. These receptors were taken from a woman aged 45-60 years with head and neck cancer. CDR3s include the opening cysteine and the closing phenylalanine or tryptophan. The order of the fields is clone size, J gene, V gene, D gene, CDR3 DNA, CDR3 protein. D genes are given only for firm matches. Not all rows give a size; the values are once, few, many and, for expanded clones, a class.

-,TRBJ1-1,TRBV6-5,-,TGTGCCAGCAGCGCTAGGACACCCAACACTGAAGCTTTCTTT,CASSARTPNTEAFF
-,TRBJ2-6,TRBV19,-,TGTGCCAGTAGTTATGGGAGCTCTGGGGCCAACGTCCTGACTTTC,CASSYGSSGANVLTF
-,TRBJ2-1,TRBV30,TRBD2,TGTGCCAAGGGGAGGGAGAATGAGCAGTTCTTC,CAKGRENEQFF
-,TRBJ2-5,TRBV7-7,TRBD1,TGTGCCAGCAGCAAGGACAGGCGGGAGACCCAGTACTTC,CASSKDRRETQYF
-,TRBJ2-7,TRBV28,TRBD1,TGTGCCAGTCGCCCTGACAGGGGGAGCGAGCAGTACTTC,CASRPDRGSEQYF
-,TRBJ1-4,TRBV30,-,TGTGCCTGGGATACAGGGCAGAAGAGAACTAATGAAAAACTGTTTTTT,CAWDTGQKRTNEKLFF
-,TRBJ1-2,TRBV11-2,TRBD1,TGTGCCAGCAGCTCTACAGGGGGACAGAGCTATGGCTACACCTTC,CASSSTGGQSYGYTF
-,TRBJ2-7,TRBV30,-,TGTGCCTGGAGAGGTAAGGGAGAATCCTACGAGCAGTACTTC,CAWRGKGESYEQYF
-,TRBJ1-1,TRBV7-3,-,TGTGCCAGCAGCTTAACAGGGGGCACTGAAGCTTTCTTT,CASSLTGGTEAFF
-,TRBJ2-1,TRBV6-5,-,TGTGCCAGCAGTTACATAAGAGGGGGGCCCTACAATGAGCAGTTCTTC,CASSYIRGGPYNEQFF
-,TRBJ2-7,TRBV29-1,-,TGCAGCGTTGAAGACAACAGGGCCACCGAGCAGTACTTC,CSVEDNRATEQYF
-,TRBJ2-7,TRBV19,TRBD2,TGTGCCAGTAGTATAAGCGCGGGAGGCTCCTACGAGCAGTACTTC,CASSISAGGSYEQYF
few,TRBJ1-2,TRBV29-1,TRBD1,TGCAGCGTTAGGACAGGGGACGGGTATGGCTACACCTTC,CSVRTGDGYGYTF
-,TRBJ2-7,TRBV19,-,TGTGCCAGTAGACCGGGACATACCTCCTACGAGCAGTACTTC,CASRPGHTSYEQYF
-,TRBJ2-1,TRBV18,-,TGTGCCAGCTCACCGGGCAGGCAGTACAATGAGCAGTTCTTC,CASSPGRQYNEQFF
-,TRBJ1-1,TRBV27,-,TGTGCCAGCAGCTGGGACGGCGTTTTCGCTGAAGCTTTCTTT,CASSWDGVFAEAFF
-,TRBJ1-3,TRBV10-3,-,TGTGCCACAACCGGGACGGCTGGAAACACCATATATTTT,CATTGTAGNTIYF
-,TRBJ1-2,TRBV6-4,-,TGTGCCAGCAGTGACTCGGCGGGGGGCAGAAAGGATGGCTACACCTTC,CASSDSAGGRKDGYTF
-,TRBJ2-1,TRBV27,TRBD2,TGTGCCAGCAGCCCCGGGGGGGACTTTTGGTCGCAGTTCTTC,CASSPGGDFWSQFF
once,TRBJ1-1,TRBV6-1,-,TGTGCCAGCAGTGAAGCTCCCAGGGGGAACACTGAAGCTTTCTTT,CASSEAPRGNTEAFF
-,TRBJ2-3,TRBV7-3,-,TGTGCCAGCAGCTTAGTCGGGGGACCCAGCACAGATACGCAGTATTTT,CASSLVGGPSTDTQYF
-,TRBJ2-7,TRBV5-1,-,TGCGCCAGCAGCCCCTTACAGGGTACCGACGAGCAGTACTTC,CASSPLQGTDEQYF
-,TRBJ2-7,TRBV7-9,-,TGTGCCAGCAGCTTTAGCGGACCCTACGAGCAGTACTTC,CASSFSGPYEQYF
once,TRBJ2-1,TRBV6-2/TRBV6-3,TRBD2,TGTGCCAGCAGCCCCTCTAGCGGGAGTGGAGATGAGCAGTTCTTC,CASSPSSGSGDEQFF
-,TRBJ1-5,TRBV6-1,-,TGTGCCAGCAGTGAAGTGGACCAGCCCCAGCATTTT,CASSEVDQPQHF
-,TRBJ1-4,TRBV9,-,TGTGCCAGCAGCCCGAGGACCGGGTATAATGAAAAACTGTTTTTT,CASSPRTGYNEKLFF
-,TRBJ2-7,TRBV4-2,-,TGTGCCAGCAGCCAAGATCCGAATTCCGGAGTGTCCTACGAGCAGTACTTC,CASSQDPNSGVSYEQYF
-,TRBJ1-5,TRBV7-6,-,TGTGCCAGCAGCCCACTCGCGCGCGGGCAGCCCCAGCATTTT,CASSPLARGQPQHF
-,TRBJ1-1,TRBV2,-,TGTGCCAGCAGCCTAACAGCAAACACTGAAGCTTTCTTT,CASSLTANTEAFF
-,TRBJ2-1,TRBV4-2,TRBD2,TGTGCCAGCAGCCAAGCCCCCAGCGGGAGTGTAGACAATGAGCAGTTCTTC,CASSQAPSGSVDNEQFF
-,TRBJ2-7,TRBV28,TRBD1,TGTGCCAGCAGTTTATACGGGACAGGGGTTGAGTACGAGCAGTACTTC,CASSLYGTGVEYEQYF
once,TRBJ1-2,TRBV10-3,TRBD1,TGTGCCATCAGTGCCGGGACAGGGGCGGAAGGCTACACCTTC,CAISAGTGAEGYTF
-,TRBJ2-7,TRBV5-1,-,TGCGCCAGCAGCTTGAAACAGGGTAGCTCCTACGAGCAGTACTTC,CASSLKQGSSYEQYF
-,TRBJ2-7,TRBV6-2/TRBV6-3,TRBD1,TGTGCCACCAACCCCCAAGACGACACTATGTCAGGGGGCGGGGTGTGGACTGACGAGCAGTACTTC,CATNPQDDTMSGGGVWTDEQYF
-,TRBJ1-1,TRBV3-1/TRBV3-2,-,TGTGCCAGCAGCCGGCCTAGGGGTAGAGGGACTGAAGCTTTCTTT,CASSRPRGRGTEAFF
-,TRBJ1-5,TRBV10-2,-,TGCGCCAGCAGTGAGTCCGTAGACCAGCCCCAGCATTTT,CASSESVDQPQHF
-,TRBJ1-5,TRBV7-2,-,TGTGCCAGCAGCTGGGGCGGGGTCCCCTATCAGCCCCAGCATTTT,CASSWGGVPYQPQHF
-,TRBJ1-1,TRBV6-5,-,TGTGCCAGCAGTCGGGCATCGAACACTGAAGCTTTCTTT,CASSRASNTEAFF
-,TRBJ1-4,TRBV30,-,TGTGCCTGGAGTGTACTGGGGGGTAAAAGGGAAAAACTGTTTTTT,CAWSVLGGKREKLFF
-,TRBJ2-1,TRBV7-2,TRBD1,TGTGCCAGCAGCTTATCAGGGGGTGGCGCCTACAATGAGCAGTTCTTC,CASSLSGGGAYNEQFF
-,TRBJ1-1,TRBV7-9,-,TGTGCCAGCAGCTTAGAAGGCGACGAAGCTTTCTTT,CASSLEGDEAFF
-,TRBJ2-7,TRBV5-1,TRBD2,TGCGCCAGCAGCCCCTACCGACTAGCGGGAGCGAACGAGCAGTACTTC,CASSPYRLAGANEQYF
-,TRBJ2-1,TRBV2,-,TGTGCCAGCAGTGCCACTCGGGGTGAGCAGTTCTTC,CASSATRGEQFF
-,TRBJ2-7,TRBV9,-,TGTGCCAGCAGCCCCTCGGGTGTACCCTCCTACGAGCAGTACTTC,CASSPSGVPSYEQYF
-,TRBJ2-1,TRBV9,TRBD2,TGTGCCAGCAGCGGCCCTTGGACTAGCGGGAGCGAGTACAATGAGCAGTTCTTC,CASSGPWTSGSEYNEQFF
once,TRBJ2-1,TRBV6-5,-,TGTGCCAGCACCACCGGACCAGGCAGGGACAATGAGCAGTTCTTC,CASTTGPGRDNEQFF
-,TRBJ2-5,TRBV5-1,-,TGCGCCAGCAGCTTGGCGGGCACCCAAGAGACCCAGTACTTC,CASSLAGTQETQYF
few,TRBJ2-2,TRBV19,-,TGTGCCAGTAGAACCGTGAACACCGGGGAGCTGTTTTTT,CASRTVNTGELFF
-,TRBJ1-1,TRBV30,TRBD1,TGTGCCTGGAGTGTACGGGACAGTACTGAAGCTTTCTTT,CAWSVRDSTEAFF